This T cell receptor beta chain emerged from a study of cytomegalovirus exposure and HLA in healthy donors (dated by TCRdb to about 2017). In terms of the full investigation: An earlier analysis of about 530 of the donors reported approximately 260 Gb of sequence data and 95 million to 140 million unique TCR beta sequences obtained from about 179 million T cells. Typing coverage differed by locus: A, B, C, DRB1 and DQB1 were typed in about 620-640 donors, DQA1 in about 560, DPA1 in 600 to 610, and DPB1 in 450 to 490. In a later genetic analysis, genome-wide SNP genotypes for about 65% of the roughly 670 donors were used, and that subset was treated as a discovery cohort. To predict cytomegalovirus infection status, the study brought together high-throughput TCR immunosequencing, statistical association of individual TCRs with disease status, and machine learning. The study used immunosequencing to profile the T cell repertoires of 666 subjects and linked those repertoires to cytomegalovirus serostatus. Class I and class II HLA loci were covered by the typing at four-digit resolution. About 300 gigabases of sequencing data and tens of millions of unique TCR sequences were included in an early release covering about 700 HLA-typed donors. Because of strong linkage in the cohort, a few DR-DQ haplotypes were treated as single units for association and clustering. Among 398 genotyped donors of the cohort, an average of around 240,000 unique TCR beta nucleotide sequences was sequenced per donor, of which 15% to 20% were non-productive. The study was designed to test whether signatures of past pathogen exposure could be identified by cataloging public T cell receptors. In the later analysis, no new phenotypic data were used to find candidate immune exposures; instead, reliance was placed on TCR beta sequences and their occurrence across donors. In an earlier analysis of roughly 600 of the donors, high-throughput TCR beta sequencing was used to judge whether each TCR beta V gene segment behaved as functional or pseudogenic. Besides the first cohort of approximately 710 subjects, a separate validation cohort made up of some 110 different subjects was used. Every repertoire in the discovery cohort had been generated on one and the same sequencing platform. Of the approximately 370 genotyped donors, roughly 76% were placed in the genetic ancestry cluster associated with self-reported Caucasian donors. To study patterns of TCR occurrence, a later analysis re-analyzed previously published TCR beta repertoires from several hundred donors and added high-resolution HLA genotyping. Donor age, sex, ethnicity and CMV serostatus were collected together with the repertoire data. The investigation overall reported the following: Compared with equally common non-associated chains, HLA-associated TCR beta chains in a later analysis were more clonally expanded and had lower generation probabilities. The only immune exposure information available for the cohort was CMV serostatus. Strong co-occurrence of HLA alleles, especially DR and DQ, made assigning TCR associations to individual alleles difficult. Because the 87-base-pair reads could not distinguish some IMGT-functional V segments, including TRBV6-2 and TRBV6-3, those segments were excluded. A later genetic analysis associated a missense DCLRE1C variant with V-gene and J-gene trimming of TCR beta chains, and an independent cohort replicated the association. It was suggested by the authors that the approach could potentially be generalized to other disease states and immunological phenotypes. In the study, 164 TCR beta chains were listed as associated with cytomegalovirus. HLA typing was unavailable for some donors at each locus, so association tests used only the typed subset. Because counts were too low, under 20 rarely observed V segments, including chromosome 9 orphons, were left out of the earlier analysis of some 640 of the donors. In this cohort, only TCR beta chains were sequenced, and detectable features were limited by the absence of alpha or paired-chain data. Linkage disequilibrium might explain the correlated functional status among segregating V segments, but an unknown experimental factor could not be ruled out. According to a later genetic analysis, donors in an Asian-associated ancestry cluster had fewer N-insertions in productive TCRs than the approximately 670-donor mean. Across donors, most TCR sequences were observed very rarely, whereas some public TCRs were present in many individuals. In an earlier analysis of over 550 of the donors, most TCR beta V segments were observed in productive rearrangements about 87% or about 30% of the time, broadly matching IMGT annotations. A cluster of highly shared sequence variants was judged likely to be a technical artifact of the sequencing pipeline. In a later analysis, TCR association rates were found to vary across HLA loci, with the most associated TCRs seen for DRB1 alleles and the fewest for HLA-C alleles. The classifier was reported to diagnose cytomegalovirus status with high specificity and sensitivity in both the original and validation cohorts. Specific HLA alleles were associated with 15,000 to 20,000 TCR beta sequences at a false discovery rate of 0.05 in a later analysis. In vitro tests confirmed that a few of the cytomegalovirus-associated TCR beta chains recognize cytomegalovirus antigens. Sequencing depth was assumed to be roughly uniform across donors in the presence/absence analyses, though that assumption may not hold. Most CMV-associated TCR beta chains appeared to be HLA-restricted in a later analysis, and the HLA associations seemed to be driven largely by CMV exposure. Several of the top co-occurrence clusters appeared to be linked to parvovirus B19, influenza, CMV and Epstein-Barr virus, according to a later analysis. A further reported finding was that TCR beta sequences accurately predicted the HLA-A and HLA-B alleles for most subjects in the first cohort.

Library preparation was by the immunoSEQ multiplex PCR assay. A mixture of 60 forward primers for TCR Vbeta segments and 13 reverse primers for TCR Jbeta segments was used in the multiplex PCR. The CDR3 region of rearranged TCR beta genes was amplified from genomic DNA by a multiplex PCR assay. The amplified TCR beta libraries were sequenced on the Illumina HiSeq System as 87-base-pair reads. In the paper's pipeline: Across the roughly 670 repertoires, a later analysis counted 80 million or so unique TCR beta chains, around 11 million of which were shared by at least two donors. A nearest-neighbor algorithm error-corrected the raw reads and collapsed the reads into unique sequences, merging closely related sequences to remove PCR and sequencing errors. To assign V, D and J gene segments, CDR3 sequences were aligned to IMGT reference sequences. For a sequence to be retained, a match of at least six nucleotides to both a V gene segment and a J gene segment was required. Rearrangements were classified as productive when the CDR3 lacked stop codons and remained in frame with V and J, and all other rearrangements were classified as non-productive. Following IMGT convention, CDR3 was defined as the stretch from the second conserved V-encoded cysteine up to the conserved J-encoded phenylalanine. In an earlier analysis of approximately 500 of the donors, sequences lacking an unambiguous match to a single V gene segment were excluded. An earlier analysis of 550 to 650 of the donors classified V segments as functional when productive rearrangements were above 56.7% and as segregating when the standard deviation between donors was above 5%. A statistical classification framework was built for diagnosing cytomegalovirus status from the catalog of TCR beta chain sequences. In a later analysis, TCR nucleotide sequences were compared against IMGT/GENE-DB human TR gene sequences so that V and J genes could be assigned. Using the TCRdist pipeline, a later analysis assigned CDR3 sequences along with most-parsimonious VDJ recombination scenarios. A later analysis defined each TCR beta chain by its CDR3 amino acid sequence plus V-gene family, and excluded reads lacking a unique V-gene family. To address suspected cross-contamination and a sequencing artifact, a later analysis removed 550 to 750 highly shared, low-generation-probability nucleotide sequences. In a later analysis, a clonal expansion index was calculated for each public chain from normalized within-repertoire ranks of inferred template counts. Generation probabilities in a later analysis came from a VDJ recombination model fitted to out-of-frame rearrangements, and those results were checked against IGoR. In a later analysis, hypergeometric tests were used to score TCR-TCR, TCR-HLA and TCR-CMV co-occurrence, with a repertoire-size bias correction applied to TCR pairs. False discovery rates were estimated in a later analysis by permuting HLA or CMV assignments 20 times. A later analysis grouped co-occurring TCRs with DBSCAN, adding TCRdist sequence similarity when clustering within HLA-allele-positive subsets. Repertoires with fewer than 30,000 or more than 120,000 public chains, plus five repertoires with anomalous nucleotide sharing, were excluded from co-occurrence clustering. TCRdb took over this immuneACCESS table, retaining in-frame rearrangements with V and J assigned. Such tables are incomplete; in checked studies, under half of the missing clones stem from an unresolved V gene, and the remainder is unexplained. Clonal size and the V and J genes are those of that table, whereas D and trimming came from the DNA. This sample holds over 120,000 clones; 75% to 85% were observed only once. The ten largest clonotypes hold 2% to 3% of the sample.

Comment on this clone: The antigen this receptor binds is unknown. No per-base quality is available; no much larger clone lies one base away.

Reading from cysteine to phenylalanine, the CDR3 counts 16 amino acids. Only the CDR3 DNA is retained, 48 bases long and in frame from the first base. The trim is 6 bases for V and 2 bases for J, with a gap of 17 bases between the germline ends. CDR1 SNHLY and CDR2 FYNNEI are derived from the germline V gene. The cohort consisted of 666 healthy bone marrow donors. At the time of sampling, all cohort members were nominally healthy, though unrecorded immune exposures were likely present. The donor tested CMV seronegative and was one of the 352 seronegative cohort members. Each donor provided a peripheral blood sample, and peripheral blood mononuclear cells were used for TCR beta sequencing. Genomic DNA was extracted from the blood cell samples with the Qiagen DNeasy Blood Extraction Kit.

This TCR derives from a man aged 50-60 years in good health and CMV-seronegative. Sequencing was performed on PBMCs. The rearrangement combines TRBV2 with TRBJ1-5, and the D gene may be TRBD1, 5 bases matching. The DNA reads TGTGCCAGCAGGGAGGGACCGGCGATAGGCAATCAGCCCCAGCATTTT. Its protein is CASREGPAIGNQPQHF.